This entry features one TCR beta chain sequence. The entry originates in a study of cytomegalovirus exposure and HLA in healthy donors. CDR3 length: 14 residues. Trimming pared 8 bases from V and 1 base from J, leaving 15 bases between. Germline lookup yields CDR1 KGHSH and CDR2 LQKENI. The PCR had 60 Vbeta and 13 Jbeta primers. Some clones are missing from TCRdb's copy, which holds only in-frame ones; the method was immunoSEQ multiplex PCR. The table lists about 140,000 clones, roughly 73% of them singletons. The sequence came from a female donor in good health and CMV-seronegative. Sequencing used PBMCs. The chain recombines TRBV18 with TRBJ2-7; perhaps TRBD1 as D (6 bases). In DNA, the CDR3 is TGTGCCAGCACGATAGACAGGCCTTCCTACGAGCAGTACTTC. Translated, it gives CASTIDRPSYEQYF.